These T cell receptor beta chains were read from a single sample in a study of T cells in Graves' hyperthyroidism and ophthalmopathy. TCRdb re-called the multiplex PCR reads through MiXCR, storing one row per CDR3 protein. The profile covers hundreds of thousands of distinct CDR3 sequences, with about 14% appearing a single time and around 23% taken by the ten largest. Sequences were obtained from blood. Every receptor here comes from a young woman with Graves' hyperthyroidism. CDR3s leave out the opening cysteine and the closing phenylalanine or tryptophan. Each record gives: CDR3 protein, V gene.

ASSLAGGPDNEQF TRBV5-8
ASSYEAGSYNEQF TRBV6-2/TRBV6-3
ASSRTDRLPYNEQF TRBV27
ASSLEAQSSYNSPLH TRBV11-2
AWSRADTQY TRBV30
AWIGTFPNQPQH TRBV30
ASSSSTGREQY TRBV28
ASSLFGAPEAF TRBV11-1
SVELRLTGTEAF TRBV29-1
ATRGRGETQY TRBV24-1
ASSSKTGSPGNTIY TRBV7-9
ASIRQGAQPQH TRBV28
ASSPGQAPGVNTEAF TRBV9
SAKLTAANTEAF TRBV29-1
ASSRSLGLAPYNEQF TRBV7-2
ASSFGGVGNIQY TRBV28